Below are 19 T cell receptor beta chains sequenced from a single sample in a study of graft-versus-host responses after intestinal transplantation. Clones were read by immunoSEQ multiplex PCR, and TCRdb kept only the in-frame ones, dropping some. Here the sample spans 8,800 or so clones, about 31% being singletons. The specimen was alloreactive CD4+ T cells from a mixed lymphocyte reaction culture, collected before intestinal transplant. The subset is: CFSE-low proliferating T cells sorted from roughly six-day pre-transplant mixed lymphocyte reaction (GvH or HvG direction). These receptors all come from a human patient who received an intestinal transplant.

By proportion, this clone is medium-sized. The chain is built from TRBV19 and TRBJ2-3; perhaps TRBD2 as D (6 bases). This CDR3 contains 13 residues. V shed 4 bases and J shed 1 base, with 6 bases lying between them. Germline assignment: CDR1 LNHDA and CDR2 SQIVND (reference sequence). CDR3 DNA: TGTGCCAGTAGTACGGGGGGCACAGATACGCAGTATTTT. Translation gives CASSTGGTDTQYF.

This clone is labeled medium-sized. The chain has TRBV7-9 and TRBJ1-2, with a weak D call TRBD1 (5 bases). The CDR3 runs 15 residues. CDR1 SEHNR and CDR2 FQNEAQ come from the germline V gene (reference sequence). Trimming shortened V by 6 bases and J by 0 bases, and 14 bases separated the two germline ends. The CDR3 DNA reads TGTGCCAGCAGTCATAGGCAGGGCCCTAACTATGGCTACACCTTC. Translating gives CASSHRQGPNYGYTF.

The chain is built from TRBV27 and TRBJ1-1, with D possibly being TRBD1 (6 bases). With 4 bases removed from V and 3 bases from J, the gap between germline ends came to 12 bases. CDR3 length equals 14 residues. Looked up from germline, CDR1 is MNHEY and CDR2 is SMNVEV (reference sequence). Here the CDR3 reads CASSYFPGDTEAFF. CDR3 sequence (DNA): TGTGCCAGCAGTTATTTTCCAGGGGACACTGAAGCTTTCTTT.

This clone was counted a few times. The chain recombines TRBV18 with TRBJ2-5; 7 nucleotides agree with TRBD1. The CDR3 runs 14 residues. The ends lost 8 bases at V and 5 bases at J; junction bases unmatched: 11. Germline values: CDR1 KGHSH, CDR2 LQKENI. CDR3 protein: CASEPTGRGETQYF. Here the CDR3 DNA reads TGTGCCAGCGAGCCGACAGGGAGAGGGGAGACCCAGTACTTC.

The chain carries TRBV6-5 and TRBJ1-2; D might be TRBD1 (5 bases). The CDR3 has 15 amino acids. The germline V gene has CDR1 MNHEY and CDR2 SVGAGI. The ends were cut back, 5 bases at V and 4 bases at J, with 17 bases in the middle. For the CDR3, the DNA is TGTGCCAGCAGTAAAAAAGGGGTTTCGGGCTATGGCTACACCTTC. Translated, it gives CASSKKGVSGYGYTF.

The rearrangement links TRBV18 to TRBJ1-1; tentative D call: TRBD1 (6 bases). CDR3 length: 14 residues. Germline V CDR1 and CDR2: KGHSH, LQKENI. V gave up 5 bases and J gave up 3 bases, with 13 bases separating them. CDR3 DNA: TGTGCCAGCTCATCCAGGGGACGTGACACTGAAGCTTTCTTT. Its protein is CASSSRGRDTEAFF.

This clone occurred once. This rearrangement joins TRBV7-6 to TRBJ2-2; a possible D gene is TRBD2 (5 bases). Germline values: CDR1 SGHVS, CDR2 FNYEAQ. This CDR3 has 16 amino acids. V gave up 6 bases and J gave up 0 bases, with 14 bases separating them. In nucleotides, the CDR3 is TGTGCCAGCAGTCCTATTCGGGGTACGAACACCGGGGAGCTGTTTTTT. It specifies CASSPIRGTNTGELFF.

This clone has a handful of counts. This sequence joins TRBV4-1 and TRBJ1-3; 7 bases line up with TRBD1. The CDR3 runs 13 residues. In germline, CDR1 is MGHRA, CDR2 YSYEKL. The V gene end was trimmed by 8 bases and the J gene end by 1 base; junction bases not matched to a gene: 2. The CDR3 sequence is CASGQESGNTIYF. In nucleotides, the CDR3 is TGCGCCAGCGGACAGGAGTCTGGAAACACCATATATTTT.

The rearrangement links TRBV9 to TRBJ2-3; no clear D gene. V gave up 2 bases and J gave up 2 bases, with 9 bases separating them. This CDR3 contains 14 residues. CDR1 SGDLS and CDR2 YYNGEE come from the germline V gene. CDR3 nucleotides: TGTGCCAGCAGCGTGTTAGAGAACACAGATACGCAGTATTTT. Translation: CASSVLENTDTQYF.

This clone is deemed medium-sized (0.01 to 0.1%). The chain links TRBV28 to TRBJ2-7, with 10 bases identical to TRBD1. Germline lookup yields CDR1 MDHEN and CDR2 SYDVKM. The CDR3 is 13 amino acids. J gave up 3 bases and V 5 bases, and 1 base lay outside the gene matches. This CDR3 reads CASSRTGGYEQYF. In DNA, the CDR3 is TGTGCCAGCAGTCGGACAGGGGGCTACGAGCAGTACTTC.

V is TRBV6-1 and J is TRBJ2-3, with 7 bases aligning to TRBD2. CDR1 is MNHNS, CDR2 SASEGT, per germline. The V and J ends lost 2 bases and 1 base, in that order; junction bases with no gene match: 15. This CDR3 is 19 amino acids long. The CDR3 sequence is CASSEPIYRRAGGTDTQYF. The CDR3 DNA reads TGTGCCAGCAGTGAACCCATCTACCGACGGGCGGGAGGCACAGATACGCAGTATTTT.

In the case of this clone: The sample carries other DNA sequences with the same CDR3. The chain recombines TRBV28 with TRBJ1-1; the D gene is possibly TRBD1 (6 bases). The CDR3 has 14 amino acids. V was cut by 5 bases and J by 5 bases, with 15 bases left in between. CDR1 is MDHEN and CDR2 is SYDVKM in the germline V gene. The CDR3 loop is CASSLGQGSTEAFF. CDR3 DNA: TGTGCCAGCAGTCTGGGGCAGGGGTCAACTGAAGCTTTCTTT.

This clone showed up just a few times. This chain connects TRBV18 to TRBJ2-3, with D maybe TRBD2 (6 bases). Germline V gene data show CDR1 as KGHSH and CDR2 as LQKENI. The CDR3 runs 14 residues. The V and J ends lost 6 bases and 5 bases respectively, with 15 bases between them. The CDR3 DNA reads as TGTGCCAGCTCCCCTACGGCGGGGCAAGATACGCAGTATTTT. Its translation: CASSPTAGQDTQYF.

This clone turned up a few times. The V and J genes are TRBV6-4 and TRBJ1-2; the match to TRBD1 covers 7 bases. Germline loops: CDR1 MRHNA, CDR2 SNTAGT. The CDR3 covers 16 residues. J was trimmed by 2 bases and V by 5 bases; bases with no gene match: 11. The CDR3 DNA reads as TGTGCCAGCAGTCTCCGGGGGGGACAGACGAACTATGGCTACACCTTC. This gives the protein CASSLRGGQTNYGYTF.

V usage is TRBV6-1 and J usage is TRBJ1-4; 7 bases align to TRBD1. The junction had 8 bases not matched to a gene; V was cut back by 2 bases and J by 8 bases. CDR1 and CDR2 (germline): MNHNS, SASEGT. The CDR3 contains 15 residues. The CDR3 bases are TGTGCCAGCAGTGAATTGGACGACAGGGCCGAAAAACTGTTTTTT. This gives the protein CASSELDDRAEKLFF.

The V and J genes are TRBV6-5 and TRBJ2-5; 9 bases match TRBD2. J lost 5 bases, V lost 3 bases, and 7 bases had no gene match. This CDR3 has 15 residues. Per the germline V gene, CDR1 is MNHEY and CDR2 is SVGAGI. CDR3 DNA: TGTGCCAGCAGTTATACAGGACTAGCGCAGGAGACCCAGTACTTC. Residues: CASSYTGLAQETQYF.

J is TRBJ2-1 and V is TRBV7-6; possible D gene TRBD1, 5 bases. V was pared by 8 bases and J by 6 bases, with 17 bases between. The length of the CDR3 is 14 residues. Germline-derived CDR1 and CDR2 are SGHVS and FNYEAQ. CDR3 amino acids: CASAKTYRGNEQFF. The CDR3, as DNA: TGTGCCAGCGCGAAGACTTATAGGGGCAATGAGCAGTTCTTC.

By its share, this clone is medium-sized. CDR3 sequence (DNA): TGTGCCAGCAGCTTGGAAGGGGCAGATACGCAGTATTTT. Translated: CASSLEGADTQYF. V is TRBV5-4 and J is TRBJ2-3, with D maybe TRBD1 (5 bases). Germline V gene sequence: CDR1 SGHNT, CDR2 YYREEE (reference sequence). The length of the CDR3 is 13 residues. V gave up 0 bases and J gave up 4 bases, with 6 bases separating them.

By its share, this clone is medium-sized. The chain links TRBV5-1 to TRBJ2-2; weak D call: TRBD1 (5 bases). Deletions cut 1 base from V and 1 base from J, with 5 bases between. The V gene's germline CDR1 is SGHRS and CDR2 YFSETQ. The CDR3 is 14 residues long. CDR3 residues: CASSLTGNTGELFF. The CDR3 DNA reads as TGCGCCAGCAGCTTGACAGGGAACACCGGGGAGCTGTTTTTT.